This TCR beta chain stems from a study of somatic mutations in cytotoxic T cells in rheumatoid arthritis. Overall study context: Collection of patient blood (30 ml EDTA) took place right after diagnosis, before any treatment.

The sample holds one count of this clone. Looked up from germline, CDR1 is SQVTM and CDR2 is ANQGSEA. The V and J ends lost 3 bases and 6 bases, in that order; junction bases with no gene match: 11. The CDR3 extends over 14 amino acids. The data were produced by immunoSEQ multiplex PCR, yet TCRdb's version contains in-frame clones alone and is incomplete. Of 16,000 or so clones in the sample, roughly 73% were seen once. This clonotype was sampled from an adult with rheumatoid arthritis. V and J are TRBV29-1 and TRBJ2-7; TRBD1 matches 7 bases. Sequencing used CD8+ T cells sorted from blood. CDR3 in amino acids: CSVERPGDSFEQYF. CDR3 coding DNA: TGCAGCGTTGAGCGCCCCGGGGACAGCTTCGAGCAGTACTTC.